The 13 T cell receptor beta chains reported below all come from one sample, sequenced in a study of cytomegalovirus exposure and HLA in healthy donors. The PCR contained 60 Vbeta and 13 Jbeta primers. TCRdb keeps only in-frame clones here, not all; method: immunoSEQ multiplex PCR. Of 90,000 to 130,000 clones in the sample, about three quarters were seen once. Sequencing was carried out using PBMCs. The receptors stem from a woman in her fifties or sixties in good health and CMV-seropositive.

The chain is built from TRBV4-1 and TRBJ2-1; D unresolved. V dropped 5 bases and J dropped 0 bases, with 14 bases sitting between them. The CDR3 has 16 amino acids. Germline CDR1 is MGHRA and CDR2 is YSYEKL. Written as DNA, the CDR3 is TGCGCCAGCAGCATTAACGCGCTGAGCTCCTACAATGAGCAGTTCTTC. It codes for CASSINALSSYNEQFF.

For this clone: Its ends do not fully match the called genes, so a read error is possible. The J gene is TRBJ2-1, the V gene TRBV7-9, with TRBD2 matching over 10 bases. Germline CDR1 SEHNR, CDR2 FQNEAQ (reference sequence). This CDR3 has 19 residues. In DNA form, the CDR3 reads TGTTCCAGCAGCCCCTCGAGGGGTAGGGCTAGCGGGAGTTTCTGGGAGCAGTTCTTC. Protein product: CSSSPSRGRASGSFWEQFF. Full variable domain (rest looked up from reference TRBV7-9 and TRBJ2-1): DTGVSQNPRHKITKRGQNVTFRCDPISEHNRLYWYRQTLGQGPEFLTYFQNEAQLEKSRLLSDRFSAERPKGSFSTLEIQRTEQGDSAMYLCSSSPSRGRASGSFWEQFFGPGTRLTVL.

In nucleotides, the CDR3 is TGTGCCAGCAGCCCGGGAGTATCCTACGAGCAGTACTTC. Translated: CASSPGVSYEQYF. The chain uses TRBV7-3 and TRBJ2-7; D perhaps matches TRBD2 (6 bases). V was clipped by 5 bases and J by 1 base, with 9 bases between them. CDR1 and CDR2 from the germline V gene are SGHTA and FQGTGA. The CDR3 is 13 amino acids.

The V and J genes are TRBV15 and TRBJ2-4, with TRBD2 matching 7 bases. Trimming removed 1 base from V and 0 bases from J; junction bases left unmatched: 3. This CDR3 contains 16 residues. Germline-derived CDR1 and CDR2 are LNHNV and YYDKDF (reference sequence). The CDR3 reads CATSRVGGGAKNIQYF. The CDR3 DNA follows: TGTGCCACCAGCAGAGTGGGGGGGGGAGCCAAAAACATTCAGTACTTC.

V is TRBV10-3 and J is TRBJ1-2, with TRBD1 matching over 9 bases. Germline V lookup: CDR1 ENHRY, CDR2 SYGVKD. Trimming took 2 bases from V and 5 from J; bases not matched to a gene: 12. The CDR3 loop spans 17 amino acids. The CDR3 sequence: CAISEMGTGKGFYGYTF. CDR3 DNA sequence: TGTGCCATCAGTGAGATGGGGACAGGGAAAGGGTTTTATGGCTACACCTTC.

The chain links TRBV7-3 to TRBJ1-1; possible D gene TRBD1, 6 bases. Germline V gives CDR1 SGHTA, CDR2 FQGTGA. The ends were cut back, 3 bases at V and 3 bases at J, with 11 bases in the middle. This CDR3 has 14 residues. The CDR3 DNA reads TGTGCCAGCAGCTTGAACAGGGATGACACTGAAGCTTTCTTT. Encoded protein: CASSLNRDDTEAFF. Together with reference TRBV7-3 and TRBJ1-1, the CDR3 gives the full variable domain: GAGVSQTPSNKVTEKGKYVELRCDPISGHTALYWYRQSLGQGPEFLIYFQGTGAADDSGLPNDRFFAVRPEGSVSTLKIQRTERGDSAVYLCASSLNRDDTEAFFGQGTRLTVV.

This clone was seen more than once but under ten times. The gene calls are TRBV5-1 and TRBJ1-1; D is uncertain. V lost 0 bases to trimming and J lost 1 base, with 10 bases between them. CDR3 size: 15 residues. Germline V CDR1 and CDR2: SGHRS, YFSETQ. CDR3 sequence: CASSLEQPSNTEAFF. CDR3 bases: TGCGCCAGCAGCTTGGAACAGCCCTCGAACACTGAAGCTTTCTTT.

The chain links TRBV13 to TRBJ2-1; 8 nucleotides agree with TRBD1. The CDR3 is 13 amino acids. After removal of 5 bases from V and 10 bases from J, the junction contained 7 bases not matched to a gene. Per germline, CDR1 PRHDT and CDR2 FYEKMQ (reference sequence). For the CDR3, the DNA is TGTGCCAGCAGCCTGACAGGGGCAAAGGAGCAGTTCTTC. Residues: CASSLTGAKEQFF.

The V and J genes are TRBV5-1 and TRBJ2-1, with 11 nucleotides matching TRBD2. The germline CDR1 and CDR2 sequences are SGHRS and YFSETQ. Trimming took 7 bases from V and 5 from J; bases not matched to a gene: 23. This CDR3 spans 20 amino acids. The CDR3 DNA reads TGCGCCAGCGGAGCTGACGGGGGGCCCCAGACTAGCGGGGCCCACAATGAGCAGTTCTTC. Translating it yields CASGADGGPQTSGAHNEQFF. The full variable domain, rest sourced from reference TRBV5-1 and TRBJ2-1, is KAGVTQTPRYLIKTRGQQVTLSCSPISGHRSVSWYQQTPGQGLQFLFEYFSETQRNKGNFPGRFSGRQFSNSRSEMNVSTLELGDSALYLCASGADGGPQTSGAHNEQFFGPGTRLTVL.

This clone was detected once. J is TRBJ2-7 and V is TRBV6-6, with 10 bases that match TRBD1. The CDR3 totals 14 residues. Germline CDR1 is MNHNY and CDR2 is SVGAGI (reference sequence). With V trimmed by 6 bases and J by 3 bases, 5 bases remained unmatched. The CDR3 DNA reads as TGTGCCAGCAGCCGAGGACAGGGGGGCTACGAGCAGTACTTC. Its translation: CASSRGQGGYEQYF.

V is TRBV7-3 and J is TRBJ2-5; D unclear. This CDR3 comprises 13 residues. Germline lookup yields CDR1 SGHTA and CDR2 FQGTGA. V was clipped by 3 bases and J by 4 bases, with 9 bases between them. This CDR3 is CASSFLGSETQYF. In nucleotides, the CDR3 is TGTGCCAGCAGCTTCCTCGGGTCAGAGACCCAGTACTTC.

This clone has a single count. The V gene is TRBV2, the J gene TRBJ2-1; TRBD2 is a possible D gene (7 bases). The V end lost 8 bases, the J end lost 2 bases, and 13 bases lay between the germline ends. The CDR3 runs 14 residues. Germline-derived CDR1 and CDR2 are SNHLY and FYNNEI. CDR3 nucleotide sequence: TGTGCCAGCCGGGGGCTAGCGGCCTACAATGAGCAGTTCTTC. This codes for CASRGLAAYNEQFF.

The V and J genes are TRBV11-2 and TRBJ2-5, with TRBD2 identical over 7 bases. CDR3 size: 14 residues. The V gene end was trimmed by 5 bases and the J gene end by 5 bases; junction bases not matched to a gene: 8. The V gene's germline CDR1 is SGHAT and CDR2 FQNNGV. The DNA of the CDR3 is TGTGCCAGCAGCAAGACGGGAGGCGGGGAGACCCAGTACTTC. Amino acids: CASSKTGGGETQYF.